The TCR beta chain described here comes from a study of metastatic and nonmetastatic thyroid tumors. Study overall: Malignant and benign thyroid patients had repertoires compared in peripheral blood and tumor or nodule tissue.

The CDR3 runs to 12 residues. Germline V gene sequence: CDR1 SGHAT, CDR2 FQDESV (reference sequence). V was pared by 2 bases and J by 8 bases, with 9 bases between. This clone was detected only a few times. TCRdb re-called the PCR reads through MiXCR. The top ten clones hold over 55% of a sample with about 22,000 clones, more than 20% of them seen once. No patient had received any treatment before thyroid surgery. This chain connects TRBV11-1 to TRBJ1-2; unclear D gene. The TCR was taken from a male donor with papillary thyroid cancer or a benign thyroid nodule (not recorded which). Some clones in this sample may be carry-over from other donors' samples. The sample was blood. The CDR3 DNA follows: TGTGCCAGCAGCTTAATGGGTAGCGGCTACACCTTC. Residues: CASSLMGSGYTF.